The clone carrying this T cell receptor (beta chain) was counted many times. The data belong to a study of regulatory T cells in long-lasting Graves disease. Investigators prepared the TCR beta libraries by applying iRepertoire HTBI primers and Arm-PCR of CDR3 regions. TCRdb ran MiXCR on the multiplex PCR reads and lists one entry per CDR3 protein. The data show roughly 500,000 distinct CDR3 sequences, around 13% seen once. Stated time point: newly diagnosed GD, antithyroid drugs for less than 3 months. Researchers made the TCR library from RNA that was extracted from PBMCs. Trimming left V 3 bases short and J 6 bases short, with 7 bases between. CDR1 is SGDLS and CDR2 is YYNGEE in the germline V gene. The CDR3 covers 12 residues. A further study also used this sample, focusing on T cells in Graves' hyperthyroidism and ophthalmopathy. From that paper: RT-PCR in the first round (using the HTBI primer set) targeted the TCR CDR3.

This sequence was found in a young woman with Graves disease. The sample here was peripheral blood mononuclear cells (PBMCs), taken at new diagnosis, from a patient treated with antithyroid drugs. This chain joins TRBV9 and TRBJ2-1; D remains unclear. CDR3 sequence: CASSETPNEQFF. CDR3 in DNA: TGTGCCAGCAGCGAGACGCCCAATGAGCAGTTCTTC.